This TCR beta chain was captured in a study of cytotoxic CD8 clonotypes in ibrutinib-treated CLL. Study findings and constraints: Among the clonotypes, public ones were uncommon and contracted or held stable on treatment. Clonality correlated strongly with circulating CD8+ T cells and exceeded age-matched healthy donors at baseline. Higher clonality was seen at ibrutinib response and a return toward baseline at progression.

Libraries of TCR beta were made from 1.5 to 2.5 micrograms of genomic DNA that came from cryopreserved PBMCs. Looked up from germline, CDR1 is MDHEN and CDR2 is SYDVKM. The CDR3 extends over 16 amino acids. The V and J ends lost 1 base and 3 bases, in that order; junction bases with no gene match: 7. Comments on this clone: Its specificity is not known.

Generated by immunoSEQ multiplex PCR, the TCRdb table keeps only in-frame clones and is missing some. The data hold fewer than 90,000 clones, with approximately 86% observed a single time. This sequence joins TRBV28 and TRBJ2-7; 9 bases align to TRBD1. This TCR derives from a human donor with chronic lymphocytic leukemia. The sequences come from PBMCs, collected before ibrutinib treatment. CDR3 sequence: CASSLYAGQGIYEQYF. CDR3 coding DNA: TGTGCCAGCAGTTTATACGCCGGACAGGGGATCTACGAGCAGTACTTC.